Sequencing of this T cell receptor (beta chain) was carried out in a study of blood T cell repertoires in COVID-19. Across the study: Both acute and convalescent COVID-19 samples were obtained from the United States, Italy and Spain.

Produced via immunoSEQ multiplex PCR; TCRdb's table is partial and in-frame only. The sample contains more than 200,000 clones, more than 65% of which appear only once. Per germline, CDR1 GTSNPN and CDR2 SVGIG (reference sequence). CDR3 length: 15 amino acids. Losses at the gene ends were 3 bases for V and 7 bases for J; bases not matched to a gene: 10. The rearrangement joins TRBV30 to TRBJ2-1, with 9 bases matching TRBD2. Source material: peripheral blood. The TCR was taken from a woman aged 40 to 49 who had recovered from COVID-19. CDR3 region: CAWRPQGLAGNEQFF. The CDR3, as DNA: TGTGCCTGGAGGCCCCAGGGGCTAGCGGGGAATGAGCAGTTCTTC. The whole variable domain, filled in from reference TRBV30 and TRBJ2-1, reads SQTIHQWPATLVQPVGSPLSLECTVEGTSNPNLYWYRQAAGRGLQLLFYSVGIGQISSEVPQNLSASRPQDRQFILSSKKLLLSDSGFYLCAWRPQGLAGNEQFFGPGTRLTVL.